This TCR beta chain was captured by sequencing in a study of CXCR3-negative and CXCR3-positive naive CD8 T cells. CDR1 and CDR2 (germline): DFQATT, SNEGSKA (reference sequence). The CDR3 is made up of 14 amino acids. The method, 5' RACE with UMI labels, was used to prepare the TRB cDNA libraries. TCRdb reprocessed the 5' RACE reads; each CDR3 protein has one entry and no DNA is given. The table for this sample gives about 43,000 distinct CDR3 sequences. The rearrangement joins TRBV20-1 to TRBJ1-1; no DNA is available, so the TRBD1 call from TCRdb remains unchecked. This receptor was identified in a human donor in good health. Some clones in this sample may be carry-over from other donors' samples. The sequencing input was memory CD8+ T cells from blood. The chain's CDR3 is CSARGDVSRTEAFF.